This T cell receptor beta chain comes out of a study of identical twins. Study-wide results and caveats: The authors drew conclusions from cross-sectional statistical analysis rather than following the same donors. Fewer insertions marked abundant cord blood beta clonotypes; young adult naive trended weakly, memory not at all.

This clonotype occurred many times. Its antigen is not identified. Trimming cost V 6 bases and J 2 bases, with 15 bases left between them. There are 15 residues in the CDR3. Germline CDR1 SGHTA, CDR2 FQGNSA. Template switching added a universal primer site, and cDNA bore unique molecular identifiers. In TCRdb, the 5' RACE reads were re-called with MiXCR into one record per CDR3 protein. The table lists around 220,000 distinct CDR3 sequences, 8% to 11% of them singletons. The rearrangement links TRBV7-2 to TRBJ2-3; no reliable D call. The TCR comes from a man aged 45 to 65 in good health. What was sequenced was memory T cells sorted from blood. CDR3 loop: CASSLGRAPTDTQYF. CDR3 coding DNA: TGTGCCAGCAGTCTAGGCCGGGCCCCCACAGATACGCAGTATTTT.